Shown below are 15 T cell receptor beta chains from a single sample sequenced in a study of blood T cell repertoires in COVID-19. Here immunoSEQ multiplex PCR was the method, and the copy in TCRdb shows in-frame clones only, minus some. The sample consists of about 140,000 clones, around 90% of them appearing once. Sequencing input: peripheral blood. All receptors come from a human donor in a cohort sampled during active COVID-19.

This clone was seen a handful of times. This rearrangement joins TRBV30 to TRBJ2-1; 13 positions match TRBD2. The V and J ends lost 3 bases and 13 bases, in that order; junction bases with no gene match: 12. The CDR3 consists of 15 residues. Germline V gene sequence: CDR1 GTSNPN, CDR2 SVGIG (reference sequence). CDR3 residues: CAWSRTTSGRALQFF. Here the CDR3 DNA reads TGTGCCTGGAGCCGAACTACTAGCGGGAGGGCTCTTCAGTTCTTC.

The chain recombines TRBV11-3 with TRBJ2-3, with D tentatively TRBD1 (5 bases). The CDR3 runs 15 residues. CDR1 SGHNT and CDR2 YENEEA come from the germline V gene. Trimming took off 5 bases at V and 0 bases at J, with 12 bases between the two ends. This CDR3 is CASSPTGRSTDTQYF. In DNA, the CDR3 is TGTGCCAGCAGCCCCACAGGCCGTAGCACAGATACGCAGTATTTT.

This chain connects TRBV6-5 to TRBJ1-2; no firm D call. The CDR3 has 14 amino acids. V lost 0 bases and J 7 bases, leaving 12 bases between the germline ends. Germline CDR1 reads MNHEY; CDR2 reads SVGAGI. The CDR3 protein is CASSYSAGRGGYTF. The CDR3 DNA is TGTGCCAGCAGTTACTCGGCGGGGAGAGGTGGCTACACCTTC.

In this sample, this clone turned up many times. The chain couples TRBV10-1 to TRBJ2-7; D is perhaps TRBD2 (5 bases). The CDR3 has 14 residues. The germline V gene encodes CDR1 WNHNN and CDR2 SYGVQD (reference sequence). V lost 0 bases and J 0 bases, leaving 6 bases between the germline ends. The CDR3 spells CASSESRGSYEQYF. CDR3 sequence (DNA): TGCGCCAGCAGTGAGTCTCGGGGCTCCTACGAGCAGTACTTC.

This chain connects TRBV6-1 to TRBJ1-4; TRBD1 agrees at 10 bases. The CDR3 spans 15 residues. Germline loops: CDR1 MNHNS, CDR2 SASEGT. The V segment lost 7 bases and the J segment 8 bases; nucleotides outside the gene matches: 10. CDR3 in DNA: TGTGCCAGCACTTCTTCGGGACAGGGGAGAGAAAAACTGTTTTTT. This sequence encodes CASTSSGQGREKLFF.

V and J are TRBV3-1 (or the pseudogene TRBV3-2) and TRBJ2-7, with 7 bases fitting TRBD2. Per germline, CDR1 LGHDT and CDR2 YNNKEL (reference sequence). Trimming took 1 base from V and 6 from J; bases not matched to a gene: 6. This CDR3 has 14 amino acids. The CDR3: CASSQVSAGVEQYF. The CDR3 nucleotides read TGTGCCAGCAGCCAAGTTAGCGCGGGAGTCGAGCAGTACTTC.

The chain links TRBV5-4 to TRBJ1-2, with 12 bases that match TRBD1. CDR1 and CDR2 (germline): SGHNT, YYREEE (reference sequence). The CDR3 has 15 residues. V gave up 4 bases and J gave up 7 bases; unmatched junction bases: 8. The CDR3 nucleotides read TGTGCCAGCAGCGAGACGGGACAGGGGGCTCTTGGCTACACCTTC. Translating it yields CASSETGQGALGYTF.

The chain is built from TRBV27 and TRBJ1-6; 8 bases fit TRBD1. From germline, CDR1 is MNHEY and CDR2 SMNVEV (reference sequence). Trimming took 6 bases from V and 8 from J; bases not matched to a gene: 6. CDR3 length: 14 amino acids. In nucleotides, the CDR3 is TGTGCCAGCAGCCAAGACAGGGGATATTCACCCCTCCACTTT. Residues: CASSQDRGYSPLHF.

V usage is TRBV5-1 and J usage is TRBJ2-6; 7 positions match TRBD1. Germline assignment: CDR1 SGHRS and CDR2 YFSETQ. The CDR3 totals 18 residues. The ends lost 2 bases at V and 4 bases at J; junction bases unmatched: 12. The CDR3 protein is CASSLKQGTASGANVLTF. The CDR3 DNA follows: TGCGCCAGCAGCTTAAAACAGGGGACAGCGTCCGGGGCCAACGTCCTGACTTTC.

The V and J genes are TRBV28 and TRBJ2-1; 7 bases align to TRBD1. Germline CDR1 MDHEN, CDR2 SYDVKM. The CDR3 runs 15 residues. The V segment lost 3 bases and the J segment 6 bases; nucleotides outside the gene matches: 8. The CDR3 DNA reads TGTGCCAGCAGTTTCTATCGGACAGGACTCAATGAGCAGTTCTTC. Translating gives CASSFYRTGLNEQFF.

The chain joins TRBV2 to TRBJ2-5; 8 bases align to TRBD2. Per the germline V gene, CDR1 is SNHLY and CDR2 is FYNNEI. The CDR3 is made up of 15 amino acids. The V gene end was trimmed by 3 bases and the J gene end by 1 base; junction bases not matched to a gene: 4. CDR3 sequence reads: CASSDPAGVQETQYF. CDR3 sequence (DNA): TGTGCCAGCAGTGATCCAGCGGGAGTCCAAGAGACCCAGTACTTC. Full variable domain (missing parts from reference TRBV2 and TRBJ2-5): EPEVTQTPSHQVTQMGQEVILRCVPISNHLYFYWYRQILGQKVEFLVSFYNNEISEKSEIFDDQFSVERPDGSNFTLKIRSTKLEDSAMYFCASSDPAGVQETQYFGPGTRLLVL.

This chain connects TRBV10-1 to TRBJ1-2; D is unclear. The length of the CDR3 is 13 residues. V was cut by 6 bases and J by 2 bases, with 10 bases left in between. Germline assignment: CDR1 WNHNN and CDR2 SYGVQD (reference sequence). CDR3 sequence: CASSLSINYGYTF. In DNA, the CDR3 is TGCGCCAGCAGCCTTAGCATCAACTATGGCTACACCTTC.

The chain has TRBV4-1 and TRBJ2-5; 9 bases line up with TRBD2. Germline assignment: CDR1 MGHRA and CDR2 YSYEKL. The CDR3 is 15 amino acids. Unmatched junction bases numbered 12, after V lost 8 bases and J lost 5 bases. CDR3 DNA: TGCGCCAGCGGCTCAATGGGCGGGGGGGCCGAGACCCAGTACTTC. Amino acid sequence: CASGSMGGGAETQYF.

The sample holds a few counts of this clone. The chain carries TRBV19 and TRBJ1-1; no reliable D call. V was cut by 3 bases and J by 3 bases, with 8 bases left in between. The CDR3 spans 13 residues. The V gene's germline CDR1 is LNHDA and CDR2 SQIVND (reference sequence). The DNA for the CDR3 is TGTGCCAGTAGTATGAAGGGAGACACTGAAGCTTTCTTT. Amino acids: CASSMKGDTEAFF.

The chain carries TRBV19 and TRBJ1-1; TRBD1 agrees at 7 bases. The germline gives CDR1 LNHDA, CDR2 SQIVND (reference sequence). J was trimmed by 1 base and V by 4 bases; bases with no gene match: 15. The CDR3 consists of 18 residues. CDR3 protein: CASSNGIGRGPGNTEAFF. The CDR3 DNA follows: TGTGCCAGTAGTAATGGGATCGGGAGGGGGCCAGGGAACACTGAAGCTTTCTTT. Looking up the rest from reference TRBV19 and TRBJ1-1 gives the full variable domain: DGGITQSPKYLFRKEGQNVTLSCEQNLNHDAMYWYRQDPGQGLRLIYYSQIVNDFQKGDIAEGYSVSREKKESFPLTVTSAQKNPTAFYLCASSNGIGRGPGNTEAFFGQGTRLTVV.